The 22 T cell receptor beta chains in this list originate from one sample, sequenced in a study of blood T cell repertoires in COVID-19 (dated by TCRdb to about 2020). Libraries were built with the immunoSEQ multiplex PCR assay. Held by TCRdb, this immuneACCESS table contains in-frame sequences only and omits some clones. Under half of the omission traces to an unresolved V gene where checked; the cause of the rest is unknown. The sample table records about 220,000 clones; about 85% of these occur just once. The ten top clones hold 4.5% to 6% of the sample. Sample: peripheral blood. The receptors here all came from a woman aged 60-75 years who had recovered from COVID-19.

This sequence joins TRBV27 and TRBJ2-7; 7 bases line up with TRBD1. This CDR3 comprises 14 residues. J was trimmed by 6 bases and V by 9 bases; bases with no gene match: 14. Per the germline V gene, CDR1 is MNHEY and CDR2 is SMNVEV (reference sequence). This chain's CDR3 is CASRDWGQKTEQYF. The CDR3 nucleotides read TGTGCCAGTAGAGATTGGGGACAGAAGACCGAGCAGTACTTC.

V is TRBV18 and J is TRBJ2-5, with 14 bases fitting TRBD2. Germline trimming cut 3 bases from V and 2 bases from J; bases unmatched to any gene: 2. The CDR3 loop spans 16 amino acids. Germline CDR1 and CDR2: KGHSH and LQKENI. This CDR3 is CASSPGLAGGQETQYF. CDR3 nucleotides: TGTGCCAGCTCACCCGGACTAGCGGGGGGTCAAGAGACCCAGTACTTC.

The V gene is TRBV18, the J gene TRBJ2-3, with a possible D match to TRBD2 (6 bases). The CDR3 covers 15 residues. The V end was cut by 6 bases, the J end by 2 bases, with 15 bases between. CDR1 and CDR2 from the germline V gene are KGHSH and LQKENI. The CDR3 region is CASSDGGTHTDTQYF. CDR3 DNA: TGTGCCAGCTCCGACGGCGGGACGCACACAGATACGCAGTATTTT.

This chain connects TRBV20-1 to TRBJ2-7; 7 nucleotides align to TRBD1. Germline lookup yields CDR1 DFQATT and CDR2 SNEGSKA (reference sequence). Trimming cost V 7 bases and J 4 bases; bases outside gene matches: 4. The CDR3 runs 11 residues. The CDR3 nucleotides are TGCAGTGGAGGGGGCTGGTACGAGCAGTACTTC. It codes for CSGGGWYEQYF.

This clone has just one count. V gene TRBV3-1 (or the pseudogene TRBV3-2) combines with J gene TRBJ1-3; 9 bases match TRBD1. V gave up 0 bases and J gave up 4 bases; unmatched junction bases: 4. In germline, CDR1 is LGHDT, CDR2 YNNKEL (reference sequence). The CDR3 has 16 amino acids. The CDR3 coding sequence is TGTGCCAGCAGCCAAGAACGACAGGGGGGCGGAAACACCATATATTTT. This sequence encodes CASSQERQGGGNTIYF.

The rearrangement joins TRBV4-2 to TRBJ2-1; TRBD2 agrees at 7 bases. The germline gives CDR1 LGHNA, CDR2 YNFKEQ. CDR3 length: 16 residues. V trimming: 0 bases; J trimming: 4 bases; junction bases outside the gene matches: 6. The CDR3 nucleotides read TGTGCCAGCAGCCAAGATAACCAGGGAGGGTACAATGAGCAGTTCTTC. Amino acids: CASSQDNQGGYNEQFF.

V usage is TRBV18 and J usage is TRBJ1-1; D not certain. The CDR3 sequence is 14 residues long. Germline lookup yields CDR1 KGHSH and CDR2 LQKENI. Trimming left V 3 bases short and J 3 bases short, with 11 bases between. CDR3 sequence: CASSPTTRDTEAFF. The DNA of the CDR3 is TGTGCCAGCTCACCGACAACGAGAGACACTGAAGCTTTCTTT.

The chain has TRBV9 and TRBJ1-1; D gene uncertain. Trimming pared 4 bases from V and 0 bases from J, leaving 13 bases between. Per the germline V gene, CDR1 is SGDLS and CDR2 is YYNGEE. CDR3 length equals 15 residues. The chain's CDR3 is CASSPQPSMNTEAFF. CDR3 coding DNA: TGTGCCAGCAGCCCCCAACCGAGCATGAACACTGAAGCTTTCTTT.

On this clone itself: Other DNA sequences within the sample encode an identical CDR3. The chain has TRBV7-3 and TRBJ2-2, with TRBD1 matching 9 bases. This CDR3 is 15 amino acids long. With V trimmed by 5 bases and J by 4 bases, 5 bases remained unmatched. The germline CDR1 and CDR2 sequences are SGHTA and FQGTGA. Written as DNA, the CDR3 is TGTGCCAGCAGCCCCGGGACAGGGCGCACCGGGGAGCTGTTTTTT. Translation gives CASSPGTGRTGELFF.

The chain joins TRBV6-2 or TRBV6-3 to TRBJ2-1; 8 bases match TRBD2. Germline-derived CDR1 and CDR2 are MNHEY and SVGEGT. The J segment lost 9 bases and the V segment lost 5 bases, leaving 9 bases of the junction unmatched. This CDR3 has 14 amino acids. The CDR3 DNA reads as TGTGCCAGCAGTCCCCGGACTAGCAGAGGTGAGCAGTTCTTC. Translated, it gives CASSPRTSRGEQFF.

The chain combines TRBV5-6 with TRBJ2-1; 11 nucleotides line up with TRBD1. V shed 4 bases, J shed 6 bases, and the junction held 6 bases outside the gene matches. Germline V lookup: CDR1 SGHDT, CDR2 YYEEEE. This CDR3 spans 15 amino acids. The CDR3 reads CASSQGTGGTNEQFF. The DNA for the CDR3 is TGTGCCAGCAGCCAGGGGACAGGGGGTACCAATGAGCAGTTCTTC.

J is TRBJ2-2 and V is TRBV19, with TRBD2 matching 12 bases. The CDR3 runs to 18 residues. Germline V CDR1 and CDR2: LNHDA, SQIVND (reference sequence). The V and J ends lost 1 base and 0 bases, in that order; junction bases with no gene match: 3. The CDR3 DNA reads as TGTGCCAGTAGTATAGGGACTAGCGGGGACACGAACACCGGGGAGCTGTTTTTT. It specifies CASSIGTSGDTNTGELFF.

The J gene is TRBJ1-1, the V gene TRBV7-9; TRBD1 aligns across 7 bases. Per the germline V gene, CDR1 is SEHNR and CDR2 is FQNEAQ (reference sequence). The J segment lost 6 bases and the V segment lost 5 bases, leaving 6 bases of the junction unmatched. The CDR3 is 13 residues long. The chain's CDR3 is CASSNQGGSEAFF. The CDR3 nucleotides are TGTGCCAGCAGCAACCAAGGGGGCTCTGAAGCTTTCTTT.

The chain couples TRBV7-8 to TRBJ2-7; TRBD1 is a possible D gene (5 bases). Trimming pared 1 base from V and 4 bases from J, leaving 14 bases between. Germline lookup yields CDR1 SGHVS and CDR2 FQNEAQ. This CDR3 has 15 amino acids. This CDR3 is CASSLGQRQLYEQYF. The CDR3 DNA reads TGTGCCAGCAGCTTAGGTCAGCGACAGTTATACGAGCAGTACTTC.

The CDR3 reads CASSRPNGATEAFF. CDR3 coding DNA: TGCGCCAGCAGCCGCCCTAATGGGGCCACTGAAGCTTTCTTT. The rearrangement joins TRBV5-1 to TRBJ1-1; D perhaps matches TRBD1 (5 bases). V dropped 4 bases and J dropped 4 bases, with 14 bases sitting between them. CDR1 and CDR2 (germline): SGHRS, YFSETQ. The CDR3 is made up of 14 amino acids. The variable domain in full, completed from reference TRBV5-1 and TRBJ1-1, reads KAGVTQTPRYLIKTRGQQVTLSCSPISGHRSVSWYQQTPGQGLQFLFEYFSETQRNKGNFPGRFSGRQFSNSRSEMNVSTLELGDSALYLCASSRPNGATEAFFGQGTRLTVV.

Notes on this clone: Other DNA sequences in this sample translate to the same CDR3. The chain has TRBV19 and TRBJ1-5, with 7 nucleotides matching TRBD1. The V gene end was trimmed by 6 bases and the J gene end by 5 bases; junction bases not matched to a gene: 4. From germline, CDR1 is LNHDA and CDR2 SQIVND (reference sequence). This CDR3 region has 13 residues. CDR3 protein: CASSGTADQPQHF. In DNA, the CDR3 is TGTGCCAGTAGCGGGACAGCTGATCAGCCCCAGCATTTT.

This rearrangement joins TRBV19 to TRBJ1-5; tentative D call: TRBD1 (6 bases). Germline CDR1 is LNHDA and CDR2 is SQIVND (reference sequence). Between the trimmed V and J ends, which lost 3 bases and 0 bases, there was a span of 9 bases. The CDR3 length is 15 residues. For the CDR3, the DNA is TGTGCCAGTAGTATTTACAGGGATAGCAATCAGCCCCAGCATTTT. As protein: CASSIYRDSNQPQHF.

The V call is TRBV7-9, the J call TRBJ1-1; the D gene is possibly TRBD1 (5 bases). The CDR3 totals 15 residues. The germline gives CDR1 SEHNR, CDR2 FQNEAQ (reference sequence). Trimming removed 1 base from V and 3 bases from J, with 12 bases in between. Here the CDR3 reads CASSLEGVLDTEAFF. The CDR3 nucleotides read TGTGCCAGCAGCTTAGAAGGGGTTTTGGACACTGAAGCTTTCTTT.

The rearrangement links TRBV5-1 to TRBJ2-7; tentative D call: TRBD1 (6 bases). The germline CDR1 and CDR2 sequences are SGHRS and YFSETQ. V was cut by 1 base and J by 5 bases, with 10 bases left in between. The CDR3 length is 13 residues. The CDR3: CASSLNRDHEQYF. The CDR3 region has the DNA TGCGCCAGCAGCTTGAACAGGGACCACGAGCAGTACTTC.

This chain links TRBV4-2 with TRBJ2-2; 8 positions agree with TRBD2. V shed 0 bases and J 4 bases; nucleotides not matched to a gene: 13. The CDR3 has 19 amino acids. CDR1 and CDR2 from the germline V gene are LGHNA and YNFKEQ. The CDR3 spells CASSQDLAGGRLSTGELFF. CDR3 DNA: TGTGCCAGCAGCCAAGATCTGGCGGGGGGTAGGTTGTCCACCGGGGAGCTGTTTTTT.

V usage is TRBV7-9 and J usage is TRBJ1-3; no firm D call. V was trimmed by 0 bases and J by 0 bases, leaving 6 bases between them. The CDR3 extends over 15 amino acids. Germline values: CDR1 SEHNR, CDR2 FQNEAQ (reference sequence). CDR3 nucleotide sequence: TGTGCCAGCAGCTTAGCCCGAGTCTCTGGAAACACCATATATTTT. This sequence encodes CASSLARVSGNTIYF. The full variable domain, completed using reference TRBV7-9 and TRBJ1-3, is DTGVSQNPRHKITKRGQNVTFRCDPISEHNRLYWYRQTLGQGPEFLTYFQNEAQLEKSRLLSDRFSAERPKGSFSTLEIQRTEQGDSAMYLCASSLARVSGNTIYFGEGSWLTVV.

This clone was seen a few times. The chain joins TRBV5-1 to TRBJ2-4, with 10 nucleotides matching TRBD1. V shed 5 bases and J 3 bases; nucleotides not matched to a gene: 5. The V gene's germline CDR1 is SGHRS and CDR2 YFSETQ. This CDR3 region has 15 residues. The DNA of the CDR3 is TGCGCCAGCAGAAAGACAGGGGGCGACAAAAACATTCAGTACTTC. It translates to CASRKTGGDKNIQYF.